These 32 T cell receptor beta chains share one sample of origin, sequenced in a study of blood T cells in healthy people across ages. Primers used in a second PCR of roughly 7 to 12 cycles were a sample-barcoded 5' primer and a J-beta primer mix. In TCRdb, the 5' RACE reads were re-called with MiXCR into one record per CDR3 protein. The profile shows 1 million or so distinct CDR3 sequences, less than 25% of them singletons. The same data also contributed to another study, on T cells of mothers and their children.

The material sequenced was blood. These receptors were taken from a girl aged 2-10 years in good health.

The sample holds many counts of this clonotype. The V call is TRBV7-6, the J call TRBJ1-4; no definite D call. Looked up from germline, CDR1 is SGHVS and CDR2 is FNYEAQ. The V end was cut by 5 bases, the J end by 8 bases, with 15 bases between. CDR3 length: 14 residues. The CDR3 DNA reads TGTGCCAGCAGCCCGGGCGGGGTTCGCGAAAAACTGTTTTTT. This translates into CASSPGGVREKLFF.

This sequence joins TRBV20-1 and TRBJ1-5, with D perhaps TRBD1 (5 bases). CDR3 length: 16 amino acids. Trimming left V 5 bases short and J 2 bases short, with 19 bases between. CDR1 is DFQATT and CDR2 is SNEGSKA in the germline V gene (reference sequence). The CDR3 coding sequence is TGCAGTGCTCCCGGGGGGGGAACGGGGGGCAATCAGCCCCAGCATTTT. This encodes CSAPGGGTGGNQPQHF.

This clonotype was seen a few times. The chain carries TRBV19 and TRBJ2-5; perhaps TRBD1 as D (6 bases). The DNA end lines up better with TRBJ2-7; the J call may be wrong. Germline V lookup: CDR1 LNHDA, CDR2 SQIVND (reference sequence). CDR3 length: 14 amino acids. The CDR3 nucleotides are TGTGCCAGTAGTATAGTGGACAGTTACTACGAGCAGTACTTC. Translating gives CASSIVDSYYEQYF.

CDR3 region: CSAHGTYEQYF. CDR3 DNA sequence: TGCAGCGCCCATGGAACCTACGAGCAGTACTTC. This rearrangement joins TRBV29-1 to TRBJ2-7; D call uncertain. The CDR3 runs 11 residues. Germline V lookup: CDR1 SQVTM, CDR2 ANQGSEA. The ends were cut back, 7 bases at V and 2 bases at J, with 9 bases in the middle.

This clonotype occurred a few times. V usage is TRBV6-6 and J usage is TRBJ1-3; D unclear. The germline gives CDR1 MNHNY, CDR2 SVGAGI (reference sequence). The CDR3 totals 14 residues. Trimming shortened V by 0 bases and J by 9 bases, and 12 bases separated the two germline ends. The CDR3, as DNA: TGTGCCAGCAGTTACTCCAACACCGGCGGCACCATATATTTT. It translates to CASSYSNTGGTIYF.

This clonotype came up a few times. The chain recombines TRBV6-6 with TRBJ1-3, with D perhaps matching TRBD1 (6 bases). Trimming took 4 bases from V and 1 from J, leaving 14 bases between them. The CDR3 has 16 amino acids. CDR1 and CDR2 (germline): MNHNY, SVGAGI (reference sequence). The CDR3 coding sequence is TGTGCCAGCAGTTTAGGGGGGAGGTTGTCTGGAAACACCATATATTTT. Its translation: CASSLGGRLSGNTIYF.

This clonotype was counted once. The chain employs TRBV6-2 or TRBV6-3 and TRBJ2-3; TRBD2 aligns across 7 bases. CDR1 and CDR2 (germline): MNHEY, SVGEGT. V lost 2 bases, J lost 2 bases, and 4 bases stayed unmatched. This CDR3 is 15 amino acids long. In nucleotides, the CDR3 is TGTGCCAGCAGTTACGGAGCGGGAATCACAGATACGCAGTATTTT. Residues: CASSYGAGITDTQYF.

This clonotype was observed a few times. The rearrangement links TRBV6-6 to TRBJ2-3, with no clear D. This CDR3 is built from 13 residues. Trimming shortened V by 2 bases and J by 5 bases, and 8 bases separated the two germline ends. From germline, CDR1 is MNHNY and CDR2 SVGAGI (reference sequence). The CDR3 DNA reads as TGTGCCAGCAGTTACATACTGGAAGATACGCAGTATTTT. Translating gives CASSYILEDTQYF.

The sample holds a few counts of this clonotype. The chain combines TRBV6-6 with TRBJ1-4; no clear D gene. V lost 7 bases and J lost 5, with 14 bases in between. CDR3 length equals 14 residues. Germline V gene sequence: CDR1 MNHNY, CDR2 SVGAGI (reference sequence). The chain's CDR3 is CASIHGVRNEKLFF. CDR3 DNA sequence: TGTGCCAGCATCCACGGGGTGAGGAATGAAAAACTGTTTTTT.

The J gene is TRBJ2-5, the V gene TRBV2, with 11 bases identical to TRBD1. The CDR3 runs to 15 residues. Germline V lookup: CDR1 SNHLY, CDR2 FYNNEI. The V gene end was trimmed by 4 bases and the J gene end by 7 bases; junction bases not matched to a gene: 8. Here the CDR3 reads CASSVGQGGPGTQYF. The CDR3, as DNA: TGTGCCAGCAGTGTGGGACAGGGGGGCCCCGGGACCCAGTACTTC.

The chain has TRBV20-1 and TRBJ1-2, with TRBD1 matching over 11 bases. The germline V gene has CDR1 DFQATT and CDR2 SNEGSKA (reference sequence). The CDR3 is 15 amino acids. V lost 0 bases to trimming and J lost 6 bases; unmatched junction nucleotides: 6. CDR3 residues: CSARDWTGGSNGYTF. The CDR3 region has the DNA TGCAGTGCTAGAGATTGGACAGGGGGCAGCAATGGCTACACCTTC.

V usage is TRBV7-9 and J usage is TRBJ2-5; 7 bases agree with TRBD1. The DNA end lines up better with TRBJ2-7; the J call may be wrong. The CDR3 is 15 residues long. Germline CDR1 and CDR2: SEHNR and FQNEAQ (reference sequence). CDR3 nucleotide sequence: TGTGCCAGCAGCTCCAACAGGGGATCCAGTGACGAGCAGTACTTC. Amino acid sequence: CASSSNRGSSDEQYF.

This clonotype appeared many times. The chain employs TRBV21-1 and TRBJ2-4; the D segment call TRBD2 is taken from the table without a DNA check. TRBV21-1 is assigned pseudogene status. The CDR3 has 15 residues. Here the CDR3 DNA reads TGTGCCAGCAGCCTTCGAGGACAAACGGGAAACATTCAGTACTTC. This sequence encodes CASSLRGQTGNIQYF.

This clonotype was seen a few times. CDR3 nucleotide sequence: TGTGCCAGCAGGGGAAAAGGTGAAAAACTGTTTTTT. Amino acids: CASRGKGEKLFF. This chain connects TRBV6-6 to TRBJ1-4; the D is unclear. Trimming removed 6 bases from V and 7 bases from J, with 9 bases in between. Looked up from germline, CDR1 is MNHNY and CDR2 is SVGAGI (reference sequence). CDR3 length: 12 amino acids.

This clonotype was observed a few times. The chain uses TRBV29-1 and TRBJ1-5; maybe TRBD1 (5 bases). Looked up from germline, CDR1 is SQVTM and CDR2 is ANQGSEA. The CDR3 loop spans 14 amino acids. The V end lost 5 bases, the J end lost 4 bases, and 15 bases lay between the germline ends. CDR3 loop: CSVSWAGANQPQHF. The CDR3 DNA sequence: TGCAGCGTTTCATGGGCCGGGGCTAATCAGCCCCAGCATTTT.

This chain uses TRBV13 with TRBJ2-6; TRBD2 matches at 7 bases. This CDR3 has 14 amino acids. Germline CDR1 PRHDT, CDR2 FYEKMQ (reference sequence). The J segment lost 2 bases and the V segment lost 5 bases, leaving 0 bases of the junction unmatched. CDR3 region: CASSAGAGANVLTF. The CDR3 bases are TGTGCCAGCAGCGCGGGAGCTGGGGCCAACGTCCTGACTTTC.

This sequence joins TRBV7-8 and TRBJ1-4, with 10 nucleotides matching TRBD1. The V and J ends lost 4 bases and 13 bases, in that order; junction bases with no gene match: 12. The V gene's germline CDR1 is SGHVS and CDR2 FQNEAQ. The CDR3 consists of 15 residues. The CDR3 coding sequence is TGTGCCAGCAGCTCTCCTTATACCCGGGACAGGGGACTGTTTTTT. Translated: CASSSPYTRDRGLFF.

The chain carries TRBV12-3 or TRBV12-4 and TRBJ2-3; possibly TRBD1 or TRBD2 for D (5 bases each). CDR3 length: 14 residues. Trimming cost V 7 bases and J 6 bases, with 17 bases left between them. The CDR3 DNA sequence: TGTGCCAGCACCTGGGGTGAGGGGTTGGATACGCAGTATTTT. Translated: CASTWGEGLDTQYF.

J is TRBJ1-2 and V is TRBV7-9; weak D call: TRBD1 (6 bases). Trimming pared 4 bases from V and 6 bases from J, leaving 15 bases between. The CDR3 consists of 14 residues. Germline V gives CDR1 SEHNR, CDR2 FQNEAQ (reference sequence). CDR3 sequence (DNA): TGTGCCAGCAGCTACCTACAGGGAATGGATGGCTACACCTTC. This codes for CASSYLQGMDGYTF.

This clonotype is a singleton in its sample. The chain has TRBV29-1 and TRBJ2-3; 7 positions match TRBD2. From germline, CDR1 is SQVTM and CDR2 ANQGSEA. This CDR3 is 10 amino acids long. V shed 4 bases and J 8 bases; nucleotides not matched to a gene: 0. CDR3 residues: CSVAGGTQYF. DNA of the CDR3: TGCAGCGTTGCGGGGGGTACGCAGTATTTT.

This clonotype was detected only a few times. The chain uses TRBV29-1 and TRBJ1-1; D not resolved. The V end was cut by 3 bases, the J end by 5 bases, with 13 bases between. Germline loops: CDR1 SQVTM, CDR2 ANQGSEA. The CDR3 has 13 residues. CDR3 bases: TGCAGCGTTGAGGTAACAGATACGACTGAAGCTTTCTTT. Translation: CSVEVTDTTEAFF.

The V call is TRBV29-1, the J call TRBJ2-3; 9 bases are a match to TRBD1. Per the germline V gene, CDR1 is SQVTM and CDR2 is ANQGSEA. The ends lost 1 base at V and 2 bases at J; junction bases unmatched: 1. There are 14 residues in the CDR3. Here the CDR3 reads CSVEGTGVTDTQYF. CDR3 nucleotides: TGCAGCGTTGAAGGGACAGGGGTCACAGATACGCAGTATTTT.

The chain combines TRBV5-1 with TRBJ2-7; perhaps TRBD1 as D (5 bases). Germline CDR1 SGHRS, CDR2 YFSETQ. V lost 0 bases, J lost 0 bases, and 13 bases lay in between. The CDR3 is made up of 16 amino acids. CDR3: CASSLEGRQSSYEQYF. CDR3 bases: TGCGCCAGCAGCTTGGAGGGGCGCCAAAGCTCCTACGAGCAGTACTTC.

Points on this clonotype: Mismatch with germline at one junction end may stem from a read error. This CDR3 reads CASSLGTTGNTIYF. The CDR3 DNA reads TGCGCCAGCAGCTTAGGGACTACTGGAAACACCATATATTTT. The chain uses TRBV7-9 and TRBJ1-3; TRBD1 might be the D (5 bases). The germline V gene encodes CDR1 SEHNR and CDR2 FQNEAQ (reference sequence). The CDR3 covers 14 residues.

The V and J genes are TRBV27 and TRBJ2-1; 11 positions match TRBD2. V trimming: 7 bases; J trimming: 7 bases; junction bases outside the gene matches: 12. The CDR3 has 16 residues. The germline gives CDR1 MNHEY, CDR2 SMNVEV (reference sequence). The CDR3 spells CASKVGGIAGGNEQFF. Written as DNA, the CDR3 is TGTGCCAGCAAAGTCGGGGGGATAGCGGGAGGGAATGAGCAGTTCTTC.

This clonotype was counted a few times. The CDR3 reads CASSQDRNGDTQYF. The CDR3 bases are TGCGCCAGCAGCCAAGATCGCAACGGAGATACGCAGTATTTT. V usage is TRBV4-3 and J usage is TRBJ2-3; no clear D gene. Trimming removed 0 bases from V and 5 bases from J, with 9 bases in between. Germline V gene sequence: CDR1 LGHNA, CDR2 YSLEER. The CDR3 consists of 14 residues.

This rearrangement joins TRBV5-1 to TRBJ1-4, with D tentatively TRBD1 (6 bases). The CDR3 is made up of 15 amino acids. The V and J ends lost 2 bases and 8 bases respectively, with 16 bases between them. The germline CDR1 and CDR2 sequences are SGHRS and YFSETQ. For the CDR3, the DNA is TGCGCCAGCAGCTTTGGACAGAACTTTCCGGAAAAACTGTTTTTT. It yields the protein CASSFGQNFPEKLFF.

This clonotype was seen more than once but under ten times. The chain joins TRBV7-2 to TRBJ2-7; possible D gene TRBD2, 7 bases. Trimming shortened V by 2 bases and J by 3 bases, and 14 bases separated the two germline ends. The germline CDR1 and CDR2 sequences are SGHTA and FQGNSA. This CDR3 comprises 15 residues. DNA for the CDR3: TGTGCCAGCAGCTTATGGCGGGGGCGGTACTACGAGCAGTACTTC. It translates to CASSLWRGRYYEQYF.

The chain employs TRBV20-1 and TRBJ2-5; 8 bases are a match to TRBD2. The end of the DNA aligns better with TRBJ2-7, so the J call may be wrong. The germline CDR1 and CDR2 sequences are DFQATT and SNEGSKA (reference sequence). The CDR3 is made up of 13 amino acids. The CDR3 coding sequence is TGCAGTGCTACTAGCGGGTTAACCTACGAGCAGTACTTC. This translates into CSATSGLTYEQYF.

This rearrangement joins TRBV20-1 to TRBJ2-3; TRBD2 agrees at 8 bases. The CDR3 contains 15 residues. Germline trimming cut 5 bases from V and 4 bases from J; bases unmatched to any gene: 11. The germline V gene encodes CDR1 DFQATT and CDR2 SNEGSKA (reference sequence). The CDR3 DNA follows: TGCAGTGCTTCCATACCGGGAGGGGACGCAGATACGCAGTATTTT. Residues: CSASIPGGDADTQYF.

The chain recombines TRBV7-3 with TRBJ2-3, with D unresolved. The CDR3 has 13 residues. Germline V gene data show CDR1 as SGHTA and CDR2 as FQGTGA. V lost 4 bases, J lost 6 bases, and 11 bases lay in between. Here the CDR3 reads CASSWVEADTQYF. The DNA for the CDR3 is TGTGCCAGCAGCTGGGTTGAGGCGGATACGCAGTATTTT.

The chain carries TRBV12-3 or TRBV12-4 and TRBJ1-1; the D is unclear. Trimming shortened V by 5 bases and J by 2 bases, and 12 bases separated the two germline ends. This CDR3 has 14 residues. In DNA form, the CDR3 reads TGTGCCAGCAGTCCCTTCGACCTTAACACTGAAGCTTTCTTT. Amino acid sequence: CASSPFDLNTEAFF.